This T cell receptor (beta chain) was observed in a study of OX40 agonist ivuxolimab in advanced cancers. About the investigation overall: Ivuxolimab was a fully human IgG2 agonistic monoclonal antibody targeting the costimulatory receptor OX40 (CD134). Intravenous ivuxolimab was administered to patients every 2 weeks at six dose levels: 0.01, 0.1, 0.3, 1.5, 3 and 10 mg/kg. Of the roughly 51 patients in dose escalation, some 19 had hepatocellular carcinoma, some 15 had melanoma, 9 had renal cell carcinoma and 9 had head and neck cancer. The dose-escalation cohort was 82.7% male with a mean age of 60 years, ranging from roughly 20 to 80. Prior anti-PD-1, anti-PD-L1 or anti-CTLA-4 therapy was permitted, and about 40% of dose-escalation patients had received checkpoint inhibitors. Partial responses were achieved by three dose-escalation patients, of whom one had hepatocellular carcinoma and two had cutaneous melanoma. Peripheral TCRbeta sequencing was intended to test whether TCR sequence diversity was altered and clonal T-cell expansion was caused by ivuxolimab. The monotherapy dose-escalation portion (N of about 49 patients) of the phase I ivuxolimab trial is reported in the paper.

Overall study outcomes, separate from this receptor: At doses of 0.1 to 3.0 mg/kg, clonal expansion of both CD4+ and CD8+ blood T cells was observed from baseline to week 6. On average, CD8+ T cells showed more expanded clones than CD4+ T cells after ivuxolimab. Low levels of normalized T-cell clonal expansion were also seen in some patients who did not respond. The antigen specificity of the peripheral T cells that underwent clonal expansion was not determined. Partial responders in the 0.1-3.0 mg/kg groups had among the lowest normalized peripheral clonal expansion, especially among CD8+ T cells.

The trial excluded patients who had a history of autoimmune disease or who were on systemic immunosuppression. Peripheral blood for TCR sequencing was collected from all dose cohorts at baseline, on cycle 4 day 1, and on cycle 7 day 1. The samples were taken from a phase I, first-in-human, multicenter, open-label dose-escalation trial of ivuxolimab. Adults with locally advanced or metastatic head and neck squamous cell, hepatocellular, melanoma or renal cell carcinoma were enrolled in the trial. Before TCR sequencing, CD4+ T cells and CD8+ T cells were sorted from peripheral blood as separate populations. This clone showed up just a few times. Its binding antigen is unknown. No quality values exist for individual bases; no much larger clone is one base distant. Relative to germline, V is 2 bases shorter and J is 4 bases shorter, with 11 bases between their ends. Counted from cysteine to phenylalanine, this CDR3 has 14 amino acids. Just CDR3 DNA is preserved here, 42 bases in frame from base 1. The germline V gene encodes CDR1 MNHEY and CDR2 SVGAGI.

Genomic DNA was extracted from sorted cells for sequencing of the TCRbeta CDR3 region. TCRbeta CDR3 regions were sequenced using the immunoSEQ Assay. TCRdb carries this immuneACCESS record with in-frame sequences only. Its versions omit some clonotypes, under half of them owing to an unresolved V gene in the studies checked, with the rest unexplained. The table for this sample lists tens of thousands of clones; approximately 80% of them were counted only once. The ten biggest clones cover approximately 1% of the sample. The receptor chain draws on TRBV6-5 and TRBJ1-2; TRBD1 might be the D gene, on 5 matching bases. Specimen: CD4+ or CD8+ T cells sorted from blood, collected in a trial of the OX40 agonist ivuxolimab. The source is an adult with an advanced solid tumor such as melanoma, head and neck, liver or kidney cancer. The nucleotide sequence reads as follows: TGTGCCAGCAGTTACGGGGGAATAGGCTATGGCTACACCTTC. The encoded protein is CASSYGGIGYGYTF.